Below, 23 T cell receptor beta chains from the same sample are listed, as sequenced in a study of cytomegalovirus exposure and HLA in healthy donors. 60 Vbeta and 13 Jbeta primers were used in PCR. The table came from immunoSEQ multiplex PCR; TCRdb's copy has only in-frame clones and leaves some out. Of 120,000 or so clones listed, over 70% are singletons. Material for sequencing was PBMCs. The source of these receptors is a woman in her 50s in good health and CMV-seronegative.

In nucleotides, the CDR3 is TGCGCCAGCAGCCTAGCGGGAGAGAATGAGCAGTTCTTC. Translation: CASSLAGENEQFF. The chain joins TRBV4-1 to TRBJ2-1; the match to TRBD2 covers 9 bases. The CDR3 runs 13 residues. With 4 bases clipped from V and 7 bases from J, the junction kept 2 bases outside the gene matches. CDR1 and CDR2 from the germline V gene are MGHRA and YSYEKL.

This chain links TRBV30 with TRBJ2-3; D call uncertain. Between the trimmed V and J ends, which lost 2 bases and 5 bases, there was a span of 11 bases. The CDR3 sequence is 13 residues long. Germline values: CDR1 GTSNPN, CDR2 SVGIG (reference sequence). CDR3 region: CAWSKAFIDTQYF. CDR3 nucleotides: TGTGCCTGGAGTAAAGCATTCATAGATACGCAGTATTTT.

This chain joins TRBV7-8 and TRBJ2-5, with D maybe TRBD1 (6 bases). Trimming took off 5 bases at V and 7 bases at J, with 11 bases between the two ends. Per the germline V gene, CDR1 is SGHVS and CDR2 is FQNEAQ. The CDR3 has 12 amino acids. The CDR3 is CASSNRVGTQYF. In DNA, the CDR3 is TGTGCCAGCAGCAACAGGGTTGGGACCCAGTACTTC.

The chain has TRBV7-2 and TRBJ2-7; tentative D call: TRBD2 (6 bases). Between the trimmed V and J ends, which lost 4 bases and 5 bases, there was a span of 21 bases. Germline CDR1 is SGHTA and CDR2 is FQGNSA. The CDR3 contains 16 residues. The CDR3 bases are TGTGCCAGCAGCTCGGGGGTGGGCGGGTGGAGGAACGAGCAGTACTTC. Amino acids: CASSSGVGGWRNEQYF.

The sample holds one count of this clone. The chain links TRBV28 to TRBJ2-3, with 8 bases that match TRBD2. V shed 6 bases, J shed 1 base, and the junction held 15 bases outside the gene matches. Germline V gene data show CDR1 as MDHEN and CDR2 as SYDVKM. This CDR3 region has 18 residues. CDR3 amino acids: CASSRARSGSIRTDTQYF. The DNA for the CDR3 is TGTGCCAGCAGCCGAGCGAGGAGCGGGAGTATTCGCACAGATACGCAGTATTTT. The complete variable domain, with remaining parts taken from reference TRBV28 and TRBJ2-3, reads DVKVTQSSRYLVKRTGEKVFLECVQDMDHENMFWYRQDPGLGLRLIYFSYDVKMKEKGDIPEGYSVSREKKERFSLILESASTNQTSMYLCASSRARSGSIRTDTQYFGPGTRLTVL.

The gene calls are TRBV5-4 and TRBJ2-1; TRBD1 matches at 10 bases. This CDR3 is built from 14 residues. Germline CDR1 reads SGHNT; CDR2 reads YYREEE (reference sequence). Trimming removed 6 bases from V and 8 bases from J; junction bases left unmatched: 8. The CDR3 coding sequence is TGTGCCAGCACCCCGGGACAGGGGACGGATGAGCAGTTCTTC. Protein product: CASTPGQGTDEQFF.

The chain is built from TRBV7-8 and TRBJ2-3; maybe TRBD1 (5 bases). The CDR3 sequence is 15 residues long. In germline, CDR1 is SGHVS, CDR2 FQNEAQ. The ends were cut back, 1 base at V and 2 bases at J, with 10 bases in the middle. CDR3: CASSLGDRFTDTQYF. Written as DNA, the CDR3 is TGTGCCAGCAGCTTAGGTGACAGATTCACAGATACGCAGTATTTT.

The V gene is TRBV6-5, the J gene TRBJ2-3; D call uncertain. Trimming cost V 6 bases and J 5 bases, with 9 bases left between them. Germline V CDR1 and CDR2: MNHEY, SVGAGI. The CDR3 is 12 amino acids. CDR3 in DNA: TGTGCCAGCAGCTCGACTGGAGATACGCAGTATTTT. It is translated as CASSSTGDTQYF.

This sequence joins TRBV27 and TRBJ1-5, with 11 bases aligning to TRBD1. The CDR3 is 17 amino acids. The trim removed 7 bases at V and 7 bases at J, leaving 15 bases unmatched. CDR1 and CDR2 from the germline V gene are MNHEY and SMNVEV (reference sequence). The CDR3 here is CASTSSGTGGSRQPQHF. In DNA, the CDR3 is TGTGCCAGCACCTCGTCCGGGACAGGGGGTTCTAGGCAGCCCCAGCATTTT.

The chain couples TRBV29-1 to TRBJ2-2; 7 bases map to TRBD2. CDR1 and CDR2 from the germline V gene are SQVTM and ANQGSEA. This CDR3 region has 15 residues. V lost 5 bases and J lost 3; bases outside the gene matches: 9. The CDR3 nucleotides are TGCAGCGTTTTACTGGCGGGAGTAGACACCGGGGAGCTGTTTTTT. Translated: CSVLLAGVDTGELFF.

This CDR3 is CASSLTREDTEQYF. The DNA of the CDR3 is TGTGCCAGCAGTCTCACCCGTGAGGACACCGAGCAGTACTTC. The rearrangement joins TRBV27 to TRBJ2-7, with a tentative D call TRBD1 (5 bases). Deletions cut 5 bases from V and 6 bases from J, with 17 bases between. In germline, CDR1 is MNHEY, CDR2 SMNVEV (reference sequence). CDR3 length: 14 residues.

This clone was observed a few times. J is TRBJ1-4 and V is TRBV7-2, with TRBD1 identical over 8 bases. This CDR3 region has 14 residues. Looked up from germline, CDR1 is SGHTA and CDR2 is FQGNSA. J was trimmed by 6 bases and V by 2 bases; bases with no gene match: 2. In nucleotides, the CDR3 is TGTGCCAGCAGCTTATCAGGGGGCGATGAAAAACTGTTTTTT. It yields the protein CASSLSGGDEKLFF. The complete variable domain, with remaining parts taken from reference TRBV7-2 and TRBJ1-4, reads GAGVSQSPSNKVTEKGKDVELRCDPISGHTALYWYRQSLGQGLEFLIYFQGNSAPDKSGLPSDRFSAERTGGSVSTLTIQRTQQEDSAVYLCASSLSGGDEKLFFGSGTQLSVL.

In this sample, this clone turned up a few times. J is TRBJ2-3 and V is TRBV4-1; 10 bases agree with TRBD2. Per the germline V gene, CDR1 is MGHRA and CDR2 is YSYEKL. The CDR3 length is 16 residues. The V and J ends lost 1 base and 2 bases, in that order; junction bases with no gene match: 3. The CDR3 is CASSQGTSGITDTQYF. The CDR3 nucleotides are TGCGCCAGCAGCCAAGGAACTAGCGGGATCACAGATACGCAGTATTTT.

This clone was found once. V is TRBV6-5 and J is TRBJ2-3, with D perhaps TRBD2 (6 bases). This CDR3 is 13 amino acids long. Germline CDR1 is MNHEY and CDR2 is SVGAGI. Trimming removed 8 bases at V and 2 bases at J, with 11 bases between. CDR3 nucleotide sequence: TGTGCCAGCGGGTGGGGGGTCACAGATACGCAGTATTTT. It is translated as CASGWGVTDTQYF.

This clone was detected only a few times. The chain joins TRBV5-8 to TRBJ2-3, with a possible D match to TRBD1 (5 bases). The germline V gene encodes CDR1 SGHTS and CDR2 YDEGEE. V was cut by 7 bases and J by 2 bases, with 20 bases left in between. This CDR3 comprises 16 residues. CDR3 in DNA: TGTGCCAGCCCCGACCCCCCACAGGAATACACAGATACGCAGTATTTT. Translating gives CASPDPPQEYTDTQYF.

The chain is built from TRBV28 and TRBJ1-1; 10 positions agree with TRBD1. J was trimmed by 4 bases and V by 4 bases; bases with no gene match: 9. CDR1 MDHEN and CDR2 SYDVKM come from the germline V gene. The CDR3 runs to 16 residues. CDR3 region: CASSSGGDRGFTEAFF. In DNA form, the CDR3 reads TGTGCCAGCAGTTCCGGAGGGGACAGGGGTTTCACTGAAGCTTTCTTT.

The chain joins TRBV5-1 to TRBJ2-3, with 10 bases identical to TRBD2. Germline V lookup: CDR1 SGHRS, CDR2 YFSETQ. The CDR3 is 16 amino acids. J was trimmed by 1 base and V by 3 bases; bases with no gene match: 5. The CDR3 reads CASSWAGTSGTDTQYF. Here the CDR3 DNA reads TGCGCCAGCAGCTGGGCCGGGACTAGCGGCACAGATACGCAGTATTTT.

V usage is TRBV19 and J usage is TRBJ2-1, with TRBD2 identical over 7 bases. This CDR3 contains 16 residues. V gave up 5 bases and J gave up 0 bases; unmatched junction bases: 7. Germline values: CDR1 LNHDA, CDR2 SQIVND (reference sequence). The CDR3 protein is CASSLLATSSYNEQFF. The CDR3 nucleotides are TGTGCCAGTAGTTTACTAGCGACTAGCTCCTACAATGAGCAGTTCTTC.

This clone was seen once. The genes are TRBV10-2 and TRBJ2-7, with D possibly TRBD2 on 6 matching bases. CDR3 size: 13 residues. In germline, CDR1 is WSHSY, CDR2 SAAADI. V lost 8 bases and J 6 bases, leaving 17 bases between the germline ends. The CDR3 region has the DNA TGCGCCAGCCGAAAGGACTACCCTAGCGAGCAGTACTTC. Its translation: CASRKDYPSEQYF.

This sequence joins TRBV19 and TRBJ1-5; D is possibly TRBD1 (5 bases). Deletions cut 1 base from V and 2 bases from J, with 9 bases between. Germline V gene sequence: CDR1 LNHDA, CDR2 SQIVND (reference sequence). The CDR3 has 15 amino acids. The CDR3 region has the DNA TGTGCCAGTAGTATAGGGGGCCTAGGCAATCAGCCCCAGCATTTT. Translated: CASSIGGLGNQPQHF.

The sample holds a few counts of this clone. The J gene is TRBJ1-6, the V gene TRBV14; D might be TRBD1 (5 bases). The CDR3 is made up of 17 amino acids. Looked up from germline, CDR1 is SGHDN and CDR2 is FVKESK. The germline V and J ends were trimmed by 0 bases and 7 bases, with 16 bases remaining between them. In nucleotides, the CDR3 is TGTGCCAGCAGCCAAGATCGGCCGGCCTCAGGGAATTCACCCCTCCACTTT. Its translation is CASSQDRPASGNSPLHF.

This rearrangement joins TRBV27 to TRBJ1-5; 7 positions agree with TRBD1. CDR1 is MNHEY and CDR2 is SMNVEV in the germline V gene (reference sequence). This CDR3 spans 14 amino acids. V lost 4 bases and J lost 4; bases outside the gene matches: 4. The CDR3: CASSYNRGNQPQHF. DNA of the CDR3: TGTGCCAGCAGTTACAACAGGGGAAATCAGCCCCAGCATTTT.

Worth noting for this clone: One junction end does not reproduce the germline sequence, and a read error may be involved. CDR3 bases: TGTTCCAGCAGCTTAAACGGGGGGGGAGAGACCCAGTACTTC. It codes for CSSSLNGGGETQYF. The V call is TRBV7-9, the J call TRBJ2-5; 8 positions match TRBD2. The germline gives CDR1 SEHNR, CDR2 FQNEAQ (reference sequence). This CDR3 region has 14 residues.